These T cell receptor beta chains were read from a single sample in a study of identical twins. MiXCR was run by TCRdb on the 5' RACE reads, yielding one entry per CDR3 protein. The sample holds about 460,000 distinct CDR3 sequences, 11% to 15% seen once. The same specimen was also included in a second study, on yellow fever vaccine responses in identical twins.

The specimen sequenced was CD4+ T cells sorted from blood. The receptors here all came from a woman aged 18 to 35 in good health. Each CDR3 is given with its conserved first and last residue. A D gene is named only where the DNA matches it firmly. Clone size, where shown, is once, few, many, or a class for clones that have expanded.

d_gene: -; abundance: -; v_gene: TRBV6-5; j_gene: TRBJ2-3; CDR3aa: CASSYSGRDTQYF; CDR3nt: TGTGCCAGCAGTTACTCCGGAAGGGATACGCAGTATTTT
d_gene: -; abundance: -; v_gene: TRBV20-1; j_gene: TRBJ1-1; CDR3aa: CSGPTGNTEAFF; CDR3nt: TGCAGTGGTCCGACGGGGAACACTGAAGCTTTCTTT
d_gene: TRBD1; abundance: -; v_gene: TRBV6-1; j_gene: TRBJ2-3; CDR3aa: CASSEAPGQGFENTQYF; CDR3nt: TGTGCCAGCAGTGAAGCGCCTGGACAGGGGTTTGAAAATACGCAGTATTTT
d_gene: -; abundance: many; v_gene: TRBV12-3/TRBV12-4; j_gene: TRBJ1-2; CDR3aa: CASSSRVGYTF; CDR3nt: TGTGCCAGCAGTTCCAGGGTGGGCTACACCTTC
d_gene: -; abundance: -; v_gene: TRBV12-3/TRBV12-4; j_gene: TRBJ1-2; CDR3aa: CASSLYSKANYGYTF; CDR3nt: TGTGCCAGCAGTTTATACAGTAAAGCTAACTATGGCTACACCTTC
d_gene: -; abundance: -; v_gene: TRBV28; j_gene: TRBJ2-2; CDR3aa: CASLGSLNTGELFF; CDR3nt: TGTGCCAGCCTTGGGTCATTGAACACCGGGGAGCTGTTTTTT
d_gene: -; abundance: -; v_gene: TRBV21-1; j_gene: TRBJ2-5; CDR3aa: CASSKPATGLETQYF; CDR3nt: TGTGCCAGCAGCAAACCGGCGACAGGGTTAGAGACCCAGTACTTC
d_gene: -; abundance: -; v_gene: TRBV7-6; j_gene: TRBJ1-6; CDR3aa: CASSLAGQESSPLHF; CDR3nt: TGTGCCAGCAGCTTAGCGGGCCAGGAGAGTTCACCCCTCCACTTT
d_gene: -; abundance: many; v_gene: TRBV5-1; j_gene: TRBJ1-1; CDR3aa: CASSFLSRDEAFF; CDR3nt: TGCGCCAGCAGCTTTCTCTCGCGAGATGAAGCTTTCTTT
d_gene: -; abundance: once; v_gene: TRBV7-2; j_gene: TRBJ2-7; CDR3aa: CASSLPTRGERGLSYEQYF; CDR3nt: TGTGCCAGCAGCTTACCGACTCGGGGTGAACGGGGCCTCTCCTACGAGCAGTACTTC
d_gene: TRBD1; abundance: few; v_gene: TRBV28; j_gene: TRBJ2-3; CDR3aa: CASISLGQGAADTQYF; CDR3nt: TGTGCCAGCATCTCGCTAGGACAGGGGGCCGCAGATACGCAGTATTTT
d_gene: TRBD1; abundance: -; v_gene: TRBV29-1; j_gene: TRBJ1-5; CDR3aa: CSVGEGASNQPQHF; CDR3nt: TGCAGCGTTGGGGAGGGGGCTAGCAATCAGCCCCAGCATTTT
d_gene: -; abundance: -; v_gene: TRBV2; j_gene: TRBJ1-6; CDR3aa: CASSEARRSPALGSPLHF; CDR3nt: TGTGCCAGCAGTGAAGCGAGGCGATCCCCAGCCCTAGGGTCACCCCTCCACTTT
d_gene: TRBD2; abundance: few; v_gene: TRBV10-3; j_gene: TRBJ2-7; CDR3aa: CAISELAGVSPKQYF; CDR3nt: TGTGCCATCAGTGAATTAGCGGGAGTTTCTCCGAAGCAGTACTTC
d_gene: TRBD1; abundance: many; v_gene: TRBV28; j_gene: TRBJ2-7; CDR3aa: CASTTSGQGAYEQYF; CDR3nt: TGTGCCAGCACAACCTCGGGACAGGGGGCTTACGAGCAGTACTTC
d_gene: TRBD1; abundance: many; v_gene: TRBV12-3/TRBV12-4; j_gene: TRBJ2-1; CDR3aa: CASSFPGQGIYEQFF; CDR3nt: TGTGCCAGCAGTTTCCCGGGACAGGGAATCTATGAGCAGTTCTTC
d_gene: -; abundance: -; v_gene: TRBV5-1; j_gene: TRBJ2-7; CDR3aa: CASSLASGYSSYEQYF; CDR3nt: TGCGCCAGCAGCTTGGCCAGCGGTTACAGCTCCTACGAGCAGTACTTC
d_gene: TRBD2; abundance: few; v_gene: TRBV20-1; j_gene: TRBJ2-5; CDR3aa: CSARDWGPSGSTETQYF; CDR3nt: TGCAGTGCTAGAGATTGGGGTCCTAGCGGGAGTACGGAGACCCAGTACTTC
d_gene: -; abundance: -; v_gene: TRBV28; j_gene: TRBJ1-6; CDR3aa: CASKASGRDNSPLHF; CDR3nt: TGTGCCAGCAAAGCCTCCGGGCGGGATAATTCACCCCTCCACTTT
d_gene: -; abundance: -; v_gene: TRBV7-9; j_gene: TRBJ2-1; CDR3aa: CASSLDWGGGEQFF; CDR3nt: TGTGCCAGCAGCTTAGATTGGGGCGGAGGTGAGCAGTTCTTC
d_gene: -; abundance: -; v_gene: TRBV6-2/TRBV6-3; j_gene: TRBJ1-1; CDR3aa: CASTPANTEAFF; CDR3nt: TGTGCCAGCACCCCAGCGAACACTGAAGCTTTCTTT
d_gene: -; abundance: few; v_gene: TRBV5-5; j_gene: TRBJ2-6; CDR3aa: CASSSGQSSGANVLTF; CDR3nt: TGTGCCAGCAGCTCAGGACAGAGCTCTGGGGCCAACGTCCTGACTTTC
d_gene: TRBD1; abundance: -; v_gene: TRBV7-9; j_gene: TRBJ1-5; CDR3aa: CASSSEDRYQPQHF; CDR3nt: TGTGCCAGCAGCTCTGAGGACAGGTATCAGCCCCAGCATTTT
d_gene: -; abundance: few; v_gene: TRBV20-1; j_gene: TRBJ2-7; CDR3aa: CSAPAKSSYEQYF; CDR3nt: TGCAGTGCTCCCGCGAAAAGCTCCTACGAGCAGTACTTC
d_gene: -; abundance: -; v_gene: TRBV6-1; j_gene: TRBJ2-4; CDR3aa: CASSPGSGVAKNIQYF; CDR3nt: TGTGCCAGCAGCCCAGGTTCGGGGGTAGCCAAAAACATTCAGTACTTC
d_gene: TRBD1; abundance: -; v_gene: TRBV12-3/TRBV12-4; j_gene: TRBJ2-7; CDR3aa: CASSTQTGAYEQYF; CDR3nt: TGTGCCAGCAGTACACAGACAGGGGCCTACGAGCAGTACTTC
d_gene: -; abundance: few; v_gene: TRBV2; j_gene: TRBJ2-1; CDR3aa: CASSGGHAGPTYNEQFF; CDR3nt: TGTGCCAGCAGTGGAGGACATGCGGGGCCAACCTACAATGAGCAGTTCTTC
d_gene: -; abundance: -; v_gene: TRBV6-6; j_gene: TRBJ2-1; CDR3aa: CASGPTEPEQFF; CDR3nt: TGTGCCAGCGGGCCGACAGAACCTGAGCAGTTCTTC
d_gene: -; abundance: -; v_gene: TRBV20-1; j_gene: TRBJ2-1; CDR3aa: CSARVPKGNEQFF; CDR3nt: TGCAGTGCTAGAGTCCCGAAGGGCAATGAGCAGTTCTTC
d_gene: TRBD1; abundance: few; v_gene: TRBV20-1; j_gene: TRBJ1-1; CDR3aa: CSASQRTKTGVAAFF; CDR3nt: TGCAGTGCTAGCCAAAGAACTAAGACAGGGGTAGCGGCTTTCTTT
d_gene: TRBD1; abundance: -; v_gene: TRBV18; j_gene: TRBJ2-7; CDR3aa: CASRLAGGKSEQYF; CDR3nt: TGTGCCAGCCGCCTGGCAGGGGGAAAATCCGAGCAGTACTTC
d_gene: -; abundance: few; v_gene: TRBV11-2; j_gene: TRBJ2-7; CDR3aa: CASSLEDRRPRSYEQYF; CDR3nt: TGTGCCAGCAGCTTAGAGGACCGACGACCAAGGAGCTACGAGCAGTACTTC
d_gene: -; abundance: -; v_gene: TRBV3-1; j_gene: TRBJ2-6; CDR3aa: CASRGRGSGANVLTF; CDR3nt: TGTGCCAGCAGGGGAAGGGGCTCTGGGGCCAACGTCCTGACTTTC
d_gene: -; abundance: -; v_gene: TRBV4-2; j_gene: TRBJ1-1; CDR3aa: CASSQDLLTMNTEAFF; CDR3nt: TGTGCCAGCAGCCAAGATTTATTAACAATGAACACTGAAGCTTTCTTT
d_gene: TRBD1; abundance: -; v_gene: TRBV27; j_gene: TRBJ1-4; CDR3aa: CASSLSFIGQTGGNEKLFF; CDR3nt: TGTGCCAGCAGTTTATCCTTCATAGGACAAACAGGGGGTAATGAAAAACTGTTTTTT
d_gene: TRBD2; abundance: -; v_gene: TRBV5-1; j_gene: TRBJ2-7; CDR3aa: CASSLEGGGISYEQYF; CDR3nt: TGCGCCAGCAGCTTGGAAGGCGGGGGGATCTCCTACGAGCAGTACTTC
d_gene: -; abundance: few; v_gene: TRBV24-1; j_gene: TRBJ2-1; CDR3aa: CATRNTGSGNEQFF; CDR3nt: TGTGCCACCCGGAATACAGGGTCGGGCAATGAGCAGTTCTTC
d_gene: TRBD2; abundance: -; v_gene: TRBV4-2; j_gene: TRBJ2-3; CDR3aa: CASSPGLAGGFTDTQYF; CDR3nt: TGTGCCAGCAGCCCGGGACTAGCGGGAGGATTCACAGATACGCAGTATTTT
d_gene: -; abundance: few; v_gene: TRBV10-3; j_gene: TRBJ1-1; CDR3aa: CAISESAGGPGEAFF; CDR3nt: TGTGCCATCAGTGAGTCGGCCGGGGGGCCGGGTGAAGCTTTCTTT
d_gene: -; abundance: -; v_gene: TRBV6-5; j_gene: TRBJ2-7; CDR3aa: CASSRGDYEQYF; CDR3nt: TGTGCCAGCAGTAGGGGGGACTACGAGCAGTACTTC
d_gene: TRBD2; abundance: -; v_gene: TRBV10-2; j_gene: TRBJ2-7; CDR3aa: CASSDLTSGTYEQYF; CDR3nt: TGCGCCAGCAGTGATTTGACTAGCGGGACCTACGAGCAGTACTTC
d_gene: -; abundance: -; v_gene: TRBV7-2; j_gene: TRBJ2-5; CDR3aa: CASSLRVVETQYF; CDR3nt: TGTGCCAGCAGCCTTCGGGTGGTGGAGACCCAGTACTTC
d_gene: -; abundance: -; v_gene: TRBV29-1; j_gene: TRBJ1-2; CDR3aa: CSVEDPTGGMGYGYTF; CDR3nt: TGCAGCGTTGAAGATCCGACAGGCGGTATGGGGTATGGCTACACCTTC
d_gene: -; abundance: many; v_gene: TRBV10-3; j_gene: TRBJ1-4; CDR3aa: CAISRDTSEKLFF; CDR3nt: TGTGCCATCAGCCGGGACACAAGTGAAAAACTGTTTTTT
d_gene: -; abundance: few; v_gene: TRBV18; j_gene: TRBJ2-5; CDR3aa: CASSPQTGIGAETQYF; CDR3nt: TGTGCCAGCTCACCACAAACGGGGATCGGGGCGGAGACCCAGTACTTC
d_gene: -; abundance: many; v_gene: TRBV29-1; j_gene: TRBJ2-3; CDR3aa: CSVDGGVDTQYF; CDR3nt: TGCAGCGTTGATGGGGGAGTGGATACGCAGTATTTT